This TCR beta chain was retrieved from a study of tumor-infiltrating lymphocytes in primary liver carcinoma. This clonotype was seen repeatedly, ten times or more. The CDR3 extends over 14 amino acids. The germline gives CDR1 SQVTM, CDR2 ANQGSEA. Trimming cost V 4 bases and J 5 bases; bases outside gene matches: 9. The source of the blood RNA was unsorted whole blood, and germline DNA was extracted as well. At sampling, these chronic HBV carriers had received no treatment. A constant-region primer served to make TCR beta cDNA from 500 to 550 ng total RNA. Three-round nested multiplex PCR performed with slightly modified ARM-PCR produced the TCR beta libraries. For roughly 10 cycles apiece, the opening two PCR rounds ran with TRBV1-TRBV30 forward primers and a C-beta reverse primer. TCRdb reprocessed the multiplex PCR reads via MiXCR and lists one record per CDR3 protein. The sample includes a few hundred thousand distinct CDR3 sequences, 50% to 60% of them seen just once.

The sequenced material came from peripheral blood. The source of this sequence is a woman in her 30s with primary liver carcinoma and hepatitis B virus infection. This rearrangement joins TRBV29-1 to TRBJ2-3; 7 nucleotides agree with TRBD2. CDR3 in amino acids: CSVGSGRTGDTQYF. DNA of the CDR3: TGCAGCGTTGGTTCCGGGAGGACCGGAGATACGCAGTATTTT.